The clone carrying this TCR beta chain was detected a few times. Its antigen is not identified. These data originate in a study of beta chain features in type 1 diabetes. Of the isolated RNA, all was reverse transcribed, and so the sequenced material was expressed TCRB transcripts. Clones were sequenced by immunoSEQ multiplex PCR, and TCRdb holds only the in-frame ones, with some missing. The sample lists a few hundred thousand clones, roughly a tenth occurring once. The V end lost 5 bases, the J end lost 5 bases, and 13 bases lay between the germline ends. This CDR3 spans 14 amino acids. CDR1 and CDR2 from the germline V gene are SGHAT and FQNNGV. General study findings and limits: The naive, central memory and Treg TCRB repertoires looked more alike in patients than they did in healthy donors. Sequencing the cDNA could make cells with high TCR expression show up more than they should. PCR may have favored shorter templates equally in patients and controls. For Type 1 diabetes patients, all four CD4+ subsets carried TCRB CDR3s that were moderately but significantly shorter. Junctions at VDJ sites from type 1 diabetes patients had fewer insertions and more deletions.

V usage is TRBV11-2 and J usage is TRBJ2-4; D tentatively reads TRBD1 or TRBD2 (5 bases each). The sample comprised central memory CD4+ T cells from blood. This clonotype was sampled from a man in his thirties or forties with type 1 diabetes. CDR3 coding DNA: TGTGCCAGCAGCCCCCGAGTGGGGGAAAACATTCAGTACTTC. It codes for CASSPRVGENIQYF.